The rows below give T cell receptor beta chains drawn from one sample of a study of Ad26.COV2.S vaccination and SARS-CoV-2 variants. Clones were sequenced by immunoSEQ multiplex PCR, and TCRdb holds only the in-frame ones, with some missing. The sample carries approximately 400,000 clones, 70% to 90% recorded once. The sample here was peripheral blood, taken in a trial of Ad26.COV2.S vaccine versus placebo. These receptors originate from a person between 18 and 59 years old who received the Ad26.COV2.S COVID-19 vaccine or a placebo. The CDR3 runs from the conserved cysteine through the conserved F or W. Each record gives: D gene, V gene, J gene, clone size, CDR3 protein, CDR3 DNA. A D gene is named only where the DNA matches it firmly. The listing skips clone size in some rows; elsewhere it reads once, few, many or a size class.

NA	TRBV15	TRBJ1-6	few	CATSGRDAGSPLHF	TGTGCCACCAGCGGGCGGGACGCCGGTTCACCCCTCCACTTT
TRBD1	TRBV5-6	TRBJ2-5	once	CASSLFLDRGDETQYF	TGTGCCAGCAGCTTGTTTTTGGACAGGGGGGATGAGACCCAGTACTTC
NA	TRBV30	TRBJ2-4	NA	CAWSVEGKNIQYF	TGTGCCTGGAGTGTGGAAGGGAAAAACATTCAGTACTTC
TRBD1	TRBV18	TRBJ2-7	once	CASSRWERAGGKDEQYF	TGTGCCAGCTCACGATGGGAGAGGGCAGGGGGCAAGGACGAGCAGTACTTC
TRBD2	TRBV5-5	TRBJ2-3	NA	CASSLAGTSGTDTQYF	TGTGCCAGCAGCTTGGCCGGGACTAGCGGCACAGATACGCAGTATTTT
NA	TRBV5-1	TRBJ2-1	NA	CASSSSNAGGHEQFF	TGCGCCAGCAGCTCCTCCAACGCCGGGGGTCATGAGCAGTTCTTC
NA	TRBV18	TRBJ2-5	NA	CASSPPAAGGRETQYF	TGTGCCAGCTCACCACCTGCGGCCGGGGGCCGGGAGACCCAGTACTTC
NA	TRBV30	TRBJ2-7	NA	CAWSVLDILEQYF	TGTGCCTGGAGTGTACTGGACATCCTCGAGCAGTACTTC
TRBD1	TRBV25-1	TRBJ1-4	NA	CASSETGLGEKLFF	TGTGCCAGCAGTGAGACAGGGCTGGGGGAAAAACTGTTTTTT
TRBD1	TRBV14	TRBJ2-7	NA	CASSRGTGWNEQYF	TGTGCCAGCAGCCGTGGGACAGGGTGGAACGAGCAGTACTTC
NA	TRBV27	TRBJ2-1	NA	CASSFLNEQFF	TGTGCCAGCAGTTTCCTCAATGAGCAGTTCTTC
NA	TRBV4-1	TRBJ2-1	NA	CASSQVFGLPTNEQFF	TGCGCCAGCAGCCAAGTTTTCGGGTTACCTACAAATGAGCAGTTCTTC
NA	TRBV10-1	TRBJ2-7	NA	CASSEPGAGLYEQYF	TGCGCCAGCAGTGAACCCGGAGCAGGGCTATACGAGCAGTACTTC
NA	TRBV2	TRBJ1-5	NA	CASSEWGSNQPQHF	TGTGCCAGCAGTGAATGGGGCAGCAATCAGCCCCAGCATTTT
NA	TRBV7-2	TRBJ2-7	NA	CASSLGIGFSYEQYF	TGTGCCAGCAGCTTAGGGATCGGGTTTTCCTACGAGCAGTACTTC
NA	TRBV6-2/TRBV6-3	TRBJ2-2	NA	CASSQGRNTGELFF	TGTGCCAGCAGTCAAGGGCGAAACACCGGGGAGCTGTTTTTT
TRBD1	TRBV6-7	TRBJ2-7	NA	CASGTGGRSYEQYF	TGTGCCAGCGGGACAGGGGGCAGATCCTACGAGCAGTACTTC
NA	TRBV5-5	TRBJ2-3	NA	CASSLASASTDTQYF	TGTGCCAGCAGCTTGGCGTCAGCGAGCACAGATACGCAGTATTTT
NA	TRBV19	TRBJ2-1	NA	CASSIARHGWYNEQFF	TGTGCCAGTAGTATAGCGAGGCACGGGTGGTACAATGAGCAGTTCTTC
NA	TRBV7-2	TRBJ2-3	NA	CASSLAGSRTDTQYF	TGTGCCAGCAGCTTGGCCGGGTCGCGAACAGATACGCAGTATTTT
TRBD1	TRBV6-1	TRBJ2-7	NA	CASRGFRDRAYEQYF	TGTGCCAGCAGAGGGTTCCGGGACAGGGCCTACGAGCAGTACTTC
NA	TRBV3-1/TRBV3-2	TRBJ1-2	NA	CASSQGQGTYYGYTF	TGTGCCAGCAGCCAAGGGCAGGGGACATACTATGGCTACACCTTC
TRBD1	TRBV19	TRBJ1-1	NA	CASSYGQGNTEAFF	TGTGCCAGTAGTTATGGACAGGGGAACACTGAAGCTTTCTTT